This paragraph reports one T cell receptor (beta chain). Its target is unknown. These data belong to a study of cytomegalovirus exposure and HLA in healthy donors. Study information: HLA-typed donors were the source of 83 million or so unique TCRs, which an early data release held.

60 Vbeta and 13 Jbeta primers were used in PCR. The method was immunoSEQ multiplex PCR; TCRdb's version includes in-frame clones alone and lacks a portion of them. The table lists about 160,000 clones, around four fifths of them singletons. Findings of the study overall: A previous analysis found most TCR beta V segments productive roughly 87% or roughly 30% of the time.

Deletions cut 3 bases from V and 2 bases from J, with 15 bases between. The CDR3 length is 16 residues. Germline V lookup: CDR1 LNHDA, CDR2 SQIVND (reference sequence). The TCR comes from a female donor in good health and CMV-seronegative. Specimen: PBMCs. The V and J genes are TRBV19 and TRBJ2-3, with D perhaps TRBD2 (5 bases). The CDR3 protein is CASSIQDSVNTDTQYF. The CDR3 nucleotides are TGTGCCAGTAGTATTCAGGATAGCGTAAACACAGATACGCAGTATTTT.